These 30 T cell receptor beta chains came from one sample sequenced in a study of T-cell memory formation after mild COVID-19. TCRdb passed the 5' RACE reads through MiXCR, listing each CDR3 protein once. The sample lists about 430,000 distinct CDR3 sequences, about a sixth occurring once. The sequenced sample was PBMCs or a T cell subset sorted from them (not recorded which). All receptors come from a man aged 18 to 35 who had mild COVID-19 (a few samples of this study predate the infection). Cell type and time point are not known.

This chain links TRBV7-9 with TRBJ2-1; D gene unclear. Germline-derived CDR1 and CDR2 are SEHNR and FQNEAQ (reference sequence). CDR3 size: 14 residues. Trimming cost V 5 bases and J 9 bases, with 17 bases left between them. The CDR3: CASSPRRTVGEQFF. Here the CDR3 DNA reads TGTGCCAGCAGCCCACGACGGACGGTGGGTGAGCAGTTCTTC. The whole variable domain, remainder taken from reference TRBV7-9 and TRBJ2-1, is DTGVSQNPRHKITKRGQNVTFRCDPISEHNRLYWYRQTLGQGPEFLTYFQNEAQLEKSRLLSDRFSAERPKGSFSTLEIQRTEQGDSAMYLCASSPRRTVGEQFFGPGTRLTVL.

This clonotype appeared a few times. V and J are TRBV7-2 and TRBJ1-6; 7 bases fit TRBD1. Germline V CDR1 and CDR2: SGHTA, FQGNSA. Trimming cost V 7 bases and J 7 bases; bases outside gene matches: 10. The CDR3 consists of 15 residues. In DNA form, the CDR3 reads TGTGCCAGCACCAAACAGGGGCTGACGAATTCACCCCTCCACTTT. Translated, it gives CASTKQGLTNSPLHF.

The chain carries TRBV6-6 and TRBJ1-1, with a possible D match to TRBD1 (5 bases). Per the germline V gene, CDR1 is MNHNY and CDR2 is SVGAGI (reference sequence). Trimming removed 0 bases from V and 3 bases from J, with 11 bases in between. There are 15 residues in the CDR3. The CDR3 nucleotides read TGTGCCAGCAGTTACTCGGGGGAACTCCACACTGAAGCTTTCTTT. Its protein is CASSYSGELHTEAFF.

This clonotype was detected only a few times. The chain carries TRBV28 and TRBJ1-4; unclear D gene. Trimming pared 7 bases from V and 0 bases from J, leaving 6 bases between. Per germline, CDR1 MDHEN and CDR2 SYDVKM. This CDR3 is 13 amino acids long. CDR3 nucleotides: TGTGCCAGCATGAGGTCAACTAATGAAAAACTGTTTTTT. This gives the protein CASMRSTNEKLFF.

J is TRBJ1-2 and V is TRBV20-1; a possible D gene is TRBD1 (5 bases). The V end was cut by 1 base, the J end by 5 bases, with 11 bases between. The CDR3 contains 13 residues. Germline CDR1 reads DFQATT; CDR2 reads SNEGSKA (reference sequence). CDR3 residues: CSARVREWYGYTF. The CDR3 bases are TGCAGTGCTAGAGTCAGGGAGTGGTATGGCTACACCTTC.

This chain links TRBV5-5 with TRBJ1-6, with D maybe TRBD1 (5 bases). Per germline, CDR1 SGHKS and CDR2 YYEKEE (reference sequence). V lost 4 bases, J lost 3 bases, and 17 bases lay in between. This CDR3 has 17 residues. CDR3 region: CASSPGTALYYNSPLHF. The CDR3 DNA reads TGTGCCAGCAGCCCAGGGACGGCACTATACTATAATTCACCCCTCCACTTT.

The CDR3 bases are TGTGCCATCAGTGACGTGGGGACGACTAATGAAAAACTGTTTTTT. Translated: CAISDVGTTNEKLFF. The chain employs TRBV10-3 and TRBJ1-4, with D possibly being TRBD1 (5 bases). The germline V gene has CDR1 ENHRY and CDR2 SYGVKD. The CDR3 consists of 15 residues. With 3 bases removed from V and 2 bases from J, the gap between germline ends came to 10 bases.

This chain links TRBV29-1 with TRBJ2-6; D is unresolved. The germline V gene encodes CDR1 SQVTM and CDR2 ANQGSEA. CDR3 length: 13 residues. Between the trimmed V and J ends, which lost 6 bases and 4 bases, there was a span of 10 bases. The chain's CDR3 is CSVDIAGANVLTF. CDR3 nucleotide sequence: TGCAGCGTCGACATAGCCGGGGCCAACGTCCTGACTTTC.

The CDR3 DNA sequence: TGTGCCACCTCTCCGGGGGGATCTGGCACAGATACGCAGTATTTT. Translating it yields CATSPGGSGTDTQYF. The rearrangement uses TRBV24-1 and TRBJ2-3; 7 bases match TRBD2. The germline V gene has CDR1 KGHDR and CDR2 SFDVKD. CDR3 size: 15 residues. The junction had 9 bases not matched to a gene; V was cut back by 9 bases and J by 1 base.

The table lists this clonotype with many counts. The chain joins TRBV7-8 to TRBJ2-1; 10 nucleotides agree with TRBD2. The CDR3 contains 15 residues. The germline CDR1 and CDR2 sequences are SGHVS and FQNEAQ. V was clipped by 5 bases and J by 9 bases; unmatched bases: 10. CDR3 DNA: TGTGCCAGCAGCGCTTCAGGACTAGCGGACGGTGAGCAGTTCTTC. Its translation: CASSASGLADGEQFF.

This clonotype was seen a handful of times. The chain combines TRBV4-3 with TRBJ2-5; TRBD2 matches 8 bases. The CDR3 is 16 residues long. Per germline, CDR1 LGHNA and CDR2 YSLEER. Germline trimming cut 0 bases from V and 4 bases from J; bases unmatched to any gene: 7. In DNA form, the CDR3 reads TGCGCCAGCAGCCAAGATCTCGGGGGGGGCCCAGAGACCCAGTACTTC. Amino acids: CASSQDLGGGPETQYF.

V usage is TRBV9 and J usage is TRBJ2-2; 9 bases are a match to TRBD1. The length of the CDR3 is 16 residues. Germline-derived CDR1 and CDR2 are SGDLS and YYNGEE. The V and J ends lost 4 bases and 6 bases, in that order; junction bases with no gene match: 10. The CDR3 reads CASSIEPGQGSGELFF. As DNA, the CDR3 is TGTGCCAGCAGCATAGAACCGGGACAGGGCTCCGGGGAGCTGTTTTTT.

This clonotype was found a few times. The genes are TRBV7-2 and TRBJ1-1; perhaps TRBD1 as D (5 bases). This CDR3 spans 12 amino acids. Per the germline V gene, CDR1 is SGHTA and CDR2 is FQGNSA. V was pared by 3 bases and J by 11 bases, with 13 bases between. This chain's CDR3 is CASSLDGAGAFF. CDR3 bases: TGTGCCAGCAGCTTGGACGGGGCAGGGGCTTTCTTT.

This clonotype came up many times. The chain recombines TRBV5-1 with TRBJ2-4; weak D call: TRBD2 (5 bases). The length of the CDR3 is 14 residues. Germline CDR1 and CDR2: SGHRS and YFSETQ. V was clipped by 0 bases and J by 6 bases, with 10 bases between them. CDR3 in DNA: TGCGCCAGCAGCTTGGGGGGAGAGGGAAACATTCAGTACTTC. Protein sequence: CASSLGGEGNIQYF.

This clonotype was seen ten or more times. This chain uses TRBV4-1 with TRBJ2-7, with 7 positions matching TRBD1. With V trimmed by 4 bases and J by 4 bases, 7 bases remained unmatched. Germline V CDR1 and CDR2: MGHRA, YSYEKL. The CDR3 is 14 amino acids. CDR3 residues: CASSRGQAAYEQYF. CDR3 bases: TGCGCCAGCAGCCGCGGACAGGCCGCATACGAGCAGTACTTC.

The J gene is TRBJ2-1, the V gene TRBV9; D might be TRBD1 or TRBD2, each matching 5 bases. Trimming took off 6 bases at V and 8 bases at J, with 18 bases between the two ends. Germline assignment: CDR1 SGDLS and CDR2 YYNGEE. This CDR3 has 14 amino acids. The CDR3 DNA is TGTGCCAGCAATTTGGGGCAGGGAGTCCATGAGCAGTTCTTC. This codes for CASNLGQGVHEQFF.

The chain carries TRBV4-3 and TRBJ2-1; D gene ambiguous. Germline V gene data show CDR1 as LGHNA and CDR2 as YSLEER. V gave up 0 bases and J gave up 0 bases, with 6 bases separating them. The CDR3 has 15 residues. The CDR3 sequence: CASSQEESSYNEQFF. In DNA form, the CDR3 reads TGCGCCAGCAGCCAAGAGGAGAGCTCCTACAATGAGCAGTTCTTC.

This clonotype was observed many times. The rearrangement joins TRBV6-5 to TRBJ1-2, with 7 nucleotides matching TRBD1. The V segment lost 5 bases and the J segment 7 bases; nucleotides outside the gene matches: 4. CDR1 is MNHEY, CDR2 SVGAGI, per germline. There are 12 residues in the CDR3. The CDR3 sequence: CASSQTGRGYTF. The CDR3 nucleotides are TGTGCCAGCAGTCAGACAGGGCGTGGCTACACCTTC.

In its sample, this clonotype was seen a few times. The junction differs from germline at one of its ends, possibly a read error. The chain links TRBV15 to TRBJ2-5, with D unresolved. CDR3 size: 14 residues. The germline V gene encodes CDR1 LNHNV and CDR2 YYDKDF (reference sequence). CDR3 sequence (DNA): TGTGCCACCAGCAGTTCCCCGGGCCCCGAGATCCAGTACTTC. The encoded protein is CATSSSPGPEIQYF.

This clonotype has a handful of counts. The rearrangement uses TRBV20-1 and TRBJ2-6; D is ambiguous. V dropped 3 bases and J dropped 2 bases, with 8 bases sitting between them. Germline loops: CDR1 DFQATT, CDR2 SNEGSKA (reference sequence). CDR3 size: 14 residues. CDR3 coding DNA: TGCAGTGCTAGCCTCGCAGCTGGGGCCAACGTCCTGACTTTC. Its protein is CSASLAAGANVLTF.

This clonotype was detected only a few times. This chain joins TRBV7-8 and TRBJ2-3; maybe TRBD1 (5 bases). Per the germline V gene, CDR1 is SGHVS and CDR2 is FQNEAQ. Trimming took off 5 bases at V and 6 bases at J, with 12 bases between the two ends. This CDR3 has 13 amino acids. CDR3 nucleotide sequence: TGTGCCAGCAGCACGAGACAGACGGATACGCAGTATTTT. It codes for CASSTRQTDTQYF.

J is TRBJ2-1 and V is TRBV7-6; D gene uncertain. CDR1 and CDR2 from the germline V gene are SGHVS and FNYEAQ. The CDR3 sequence is 13 residues long. With 2 bases removed from V and 8 bases from J, the gap between germline ends came to 10 bases. The CDR3, as DNA: TGTGCCAGCAGCTTACCCGACTCCGATGAGCAGTTCTTC. This encodes CASSLPDSDEQFF.

This rearrangement joins TRBV20-1 to TRBJ2-4, with 10 bases that match TRBD2. The J segment lost 8 bases and the V segment lost 4 bases, leaving 8 bases of the junction unmatched. CDR1 and CDR2 (germline): DFQATT, SNEGSKA (reference sequence). The CDR3 is 14 amino acids. Here the CDR3 reads CSAIPAGGRHIQYF. CDR3 coding DNA: TGCAGTGCTATTCCAGCGGGGGGGCGGCACATTCAGTACTTC.

This clonotype was detected a few times. The chain employs TRBV12-3 or TRBV12-4 and TRBJ2-1, with 7 bases that match TRBD2. The CDR3 runs 13 residues. Trimming removed 6 bases from V and 3 bases from J; junction bases left unmatched: 2. The CDR3 is CASRPGGYNEQFF. The CDR3 bases are TGTGCCAGCAGGCCGGGGGGCTACAATGAGCAGTTCTTC.

A few counts support this clonotype. The chain employs TRBV7-9 and TRBJ2-3, with TRBD1 matching over 8 bases. Trimming at V came to 5 bases and at J to 2 bases, leaving 9 bases not matched to a gene. There are 16 residues in the CDR3. Germline loops: CDR1 SEHNR, CDR2 FQNEAQ (reference sequence). The CDR3 here is CASSQMTGAYTDTQYF. CDR3 sequence (DNA): TGTGCCAGCAGCCAGATGACAGGGGCCTACACAGATACGCAGTATTTT.

The chain joins TRBV12-3 or TRBV12-4 to TRBJ1-1; D is possibly TRBD1 (5 bases). Trimming pared 3 bases from V and 4 bases from J, leaving 12 bases between. The CDR3 is made up of 14 amino acids. For the CDR3, the DNA is TGTGCCAGCAGTTTCGCGACAGTGGGCACTGAAGCTTTCTTT. It translates to CASSFATVGTEAFF.

V is TRBV4-1 and J is TRBJ2-1; the D gene is possibly TRBD1 (6 bases). Germline CDR1 and CDR2: MGHRA and YSYEKL. Trimming stripped 0 bases from V and 4 bases from J, with 13 bases between. CDR3 length equals 16 residues. The CDR3 protein is CASSQEGTGQYNEQFF. CDR3 sequence (DNA): TGCGCCAGCAGCCAAGAAGGCACAGGGCAGTACAATGAGCAGTTCTTC.

This clonotype was seen only once. The CDR3 sequence: CASSLGLDRRINEQFF. CDR3 nucleotides: TGTGCCAGCAGCTTAGGCCTGGACAGGAGAATCAATGAGCAGTTCTTC. The chain combines TRBV11-2 with TRBJ2-1, with TRBD1 identical over 7 bases. Trimming removed 1 base from V and 6 bases from J; junction bases left unmatched: 9. The CDR3 has 16 residues. Looked up from germline, CDR1 is SGHAT and CDR2 is FQNNGV. Complete variable domain (other parts from reference TRBV11-2 and TRBJ2-1): EAGVAQSPRYKIIEKRQSVAFWCNPISGHATLYWYQQILGQGPKLLIQFQNNGVVDDSQLPKDRFSAERLKGVDSTLKIQPAKLEDSAVYLCASSLGLDRRINEQFFGPGTRLTVL.

This clonotype showed up just a few times. This chain connects TRBV7-9 to TRBJ1-2, with D possibly being TRBD1 (5 bases). The CDR3 has 12 amino acids. V was pared by 5 bases and J by 9 bases, with 13 bases between. Germline V gives CDR1 SEHNR, CDR2 FQNEAQ (reference sequence). CDR3 region: CASSLRGRRYTF. Written as DNA, the CDR3 is TGTGCCAGCAGCCTCCGGGGCCGGCGCTACACCTTC.

This clonotype was seen more than once but under ten times. V usage is TRBV20-1 and J usage is TRBJ1-5; 9 bases are shared with TRBD1. The CDR3 has 15 amino acids. CDR1 and CDR2 (germline): DFQATT, SNEGSKA (reference sequence). V shed 5 bases and J 5 bases; nucleotides not matched to a gene: 10. CDR3 coding DNA: TGCAGTGCTCTAAGTCCGGGACAGGGTCATCAGCCCCAGCATTTT. Residues: CSALSPGQGHQPQHF.